This T cell receptor (beta chain) was captured in a study of blood T cell repertoires in COVID-19. Study context: Donors in the United States, Italy and Spain gave samples during acute or convalescent COVID-19. T cells, B-cell-depleted T cells, or PBMCs provided the cDNA or gDNA that served as material.

There are 18 residues in the CDR3. Germline-derived CDR1 and CDR2 are LGHNA and YSLEER. V gave up 1 base and J gave up 4 bases, with 21 bases separating them. Original methodology: By means of reference gene primer amplification, nucleated cell counts were estimated. TCRdb's copy holds only in-frame clones and misses some; the assay was immunoSEQ multiplex PCR. V, J and clone size derive from that table, while D and trimming were established from the DNA sequence. This sample has 99,000 or so clones; approximately 80% occur once, and the top ten carry roughly 3.3%. The TCR sequence derives from an elderly woman with active or convalescent COVID-19. This chain links TRBV4-3 with TRBJ2-3; D is possibly TRBD2 (6 bases). Sequenced sample: peripheral blood. CDR3 DNA: TGCGCCAGCAGCCAAGGGGGATCCACGGGAGCTTGGGCAGATACGCAGTATTTT. This encodes CASSQGGSTGAWADTQYF.